One T cell receptor beta chain is described in this entry. Its cognate antigen is unknown. TCRdb's copy holds only in-frame clones and misses some; the assay was immunoSEQ multiplex PCR. The sample has over a million clones, around 74% seen once. The data were taken from a study of shared clonotypes between healthy human individuals. The germline V gene encodes CDR1 SNHLY and CDR2 FYNNEI. V lost 6 bases to trimming and J lost 6 bases, with 27 bases between them. The CDR3 consists of 18 residues. The study separated CD4+ cells into CD45RA+ naive and CD45RA-negative memory subsets. Study conclusions and caveats: Limited genetic and exposure-history diversity came from having few donors.

The chain employs TRBV2 and TRBJ1-5, with D possibly being TRBD1 (6 bases). Sequenced: memory CD4+ T cells sorted from blood. Stated subset: CD45RA-negative fraction. This TCR was sampled from a man aged 18 to 29 in good health. This chain's CDR3 is CASRTDRQTGLGAQPQHF. CDR3 bases: TGTGCCAGCAGAACGGACCGACAGACAGGCCTCGGGGCTCAGCCCCAGCATTTT.